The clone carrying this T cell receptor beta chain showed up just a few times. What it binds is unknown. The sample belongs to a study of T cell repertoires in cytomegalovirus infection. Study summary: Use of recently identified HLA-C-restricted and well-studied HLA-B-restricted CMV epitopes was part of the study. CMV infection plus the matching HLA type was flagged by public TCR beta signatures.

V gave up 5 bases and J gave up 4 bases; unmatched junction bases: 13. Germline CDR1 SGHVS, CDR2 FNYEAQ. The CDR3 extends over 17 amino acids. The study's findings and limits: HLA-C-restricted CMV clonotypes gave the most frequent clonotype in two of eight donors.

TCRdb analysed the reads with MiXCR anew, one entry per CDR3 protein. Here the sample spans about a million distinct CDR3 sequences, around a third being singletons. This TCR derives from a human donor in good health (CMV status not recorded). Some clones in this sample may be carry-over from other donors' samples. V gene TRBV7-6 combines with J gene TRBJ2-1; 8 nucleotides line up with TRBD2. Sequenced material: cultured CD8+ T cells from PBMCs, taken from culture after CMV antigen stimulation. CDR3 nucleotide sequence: TGTGCCAGCAGCCCCAAGGTTCCAGCGGGGGTGTACAATGAGCAGTTCTTC. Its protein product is CASSPKVPAGVYNEQFF.